Given below is one T cell receptor beta chain in context. Its antigen is still unknown. The sample belongs to a study of blood T cells in healthy people across ages. General observations from the study: The study could not conclusively compare naive and antigen-experienced cells, given its unsorted PBMCs.

It was with a sample-barcoded 5' primer and a J-beta primer mix that a second PCR of about 6 to 12 cycles was run. MiXCR, applied by TCRdb to the 5' RACE reads, yields one record per CDR3 protein. The data show 750,000 to 1,000,000 distinct CDR3 sequences, about 28% seen once. V lost 6 bases to trimming and J lost 3 bases; unmatched junction nucleotides: 9. This CDR3 region has 15 residues. Germline V gene sequence: CDR1 SEHNR, CDR2 FQNEAQ (reference sequence). This sample was also put to use in a study of T cells of mothers and their children. That report adds: For unrelated pairs as for related ones, thymic selection shapes TCR recombination output similarly.

This sequence joins TRBV7-9 and TRBJ2-7; 9 nucleotides line up with TRBD2. The sample consisted of blood. The sequence derives from a woman aged 40 to 49 in good health. The CDR3 sequence is CASSSTSGRLYEQYF. DNA of the CDR3: TGTGCCAGCAGTTCCACTAGCGGGCGACTCTACGAGCAGTACTTC.